The rows below give T cell receptor beta chains drawn from one sample of a study of blood T cell repertoires in COVID-19. The protocol was immunoSEQ multiplex PCR, while the TCRdb copy is restricted to in-frame clones and leaves out a portion. The sample has roughly 200,000 clones, around 90% seen once. The sequencing sample was made of PBMCs or T cells enriched from blood (not recorded which). Receptors originate from a woman aged 30 to 39 who had recovered from COVID-19. The CDR3 runs from the conserved cysteine through the conserved F or W. The order of the fields is J gene, D gene, V gene, clone size, CDR3 protein, CDR3 DNA. The D gene is left open where the match is weak. Rows may omit the clone size; those that give it use once, few, many or a size class.

J: TRBJ1-2
D: TRBD1
V: TRBV9
size: NA
CDR3: CASSVWGTGDLNGYTF
DNA: TGTGCCAGCAGCGTGTGGGGGACAGGGGACCTTAATGGCTACACCTTC

J: TRBJ2-7
D: TRBD2
V: TRBV4-1
size: few
CDR3: CASSQEWTSGPYEQYF
DNA: TGCGCCAGCAGCCAAGAGTGGACTAGCGGTCCCTACGAGCAGTACTTC

J: TRBJ2-7
D: NA
V: TRBV15
size: NA
CDR3: CATAPSVLDEQYF
DNA: TGTGCCACCGCTCCTTCAGTTCTGGACGAGCAGTACTTC

J: TRBJ1-2
D: NA
V: TRBV7-2
size: NA
CDR3: CASSVSVLYGYTF
DNA: TGTGCCAGCAGCGTTTCAGTCCTCTATGGCTACACCTTC

J: TRBJ2-3
D: TRBD2
V: TRBV6-5
size: NA
CDR3: CASSYRGGRGDTQYF
DNA: TGTGCCAGCAGTTACCGGGGGGGGCGCGGAGATACGCAGTATTTT

J: TRBJ1-1
D: NA
V: TRBV4-1
size: NA
CDR3: CASQGSLRNTEAFF
DNA: TGCGCCAGTCAAGGATCACTAAGGAACACTGAAGCTTTCTTT

J: TRBJ2-7
D: NA
V: TRBV6-2/TRBV6-3
size: NA
CDR3: CASSYERSSYEQYF
DNA: TGTGCCAGCAGTTACGAGCGGAGCTCCTACGAGCAGTACTTC

J: TRBJ2-2
D: NA
V: TRBV11-3
size: NA
CDR3: CASSLDLGGLYTGELFF
DNA: TGTGCCAGCAGCTTAGATCTGGGGGGGCTTTACACCGGGGAGCTGTTTTTT

J: TRBJ1-2
D: TRBD1
V: TRBV7-9
size: NA
CDR3: CASSLASGTGGFQGYTF
DNA: TGTGCCAGCAGCTTAGCGTCCGGGACAGGGGGCTTTCAGGGCTACACCTTC

J: TRBJ1-2
D: TRBD1
V: TRBV6-5
size: NA
CDR3: CASRFTGEDGYTF
DNA: TGTGCCAGCAGATTTACAGGGGAGGATGGCTACACCTTC

J: TRBJ1-6
D: TRBD1
V: TRBV27
size: NA
CDR3: CASRAGGSYNSPLHF
DNA: TGTGCCAGCAGAGCAGGGGGCTCCTATAATTCACCCCTCCACTTT

J: TRBJ1-2
D: NA
V: TRBV29-1
size: NA
CDR3: CSALSPMRGYTF
DNA: TGCAGCGCCCTCTCCCCGATGAGGGGCTACACCTTC

J: TRBJ2-2
D: TRBD1
V: TRBV11-2
size: NA
CDR3: CASSLRGGANTGELFF
DNA: TGTGCCAGCAGCTTAAGAGGGGGCGCGAACACCGGGGAGCTGTTTTTT

J: TRBJ2-7
D: TRBD2
V: TRBV30
size: NA
CDR3: CAWSGGGLYEQYF
DNA: TGTGCCTGGAGTGGGGGGGGGTTATACGAGCAGTACTTC

J: TRBJ2-7
D: NA
V: TRBV7-3
size: NA
CDR3: CARLQGERDSYEQYF
DNA: TGTGCCAGACTACAGGGCGAGCGGGACTCCTACGAGCAGTACTTC

J: TRBJ1-2
D: TRBD1
V: TRBV19
size: few
CDR3: CASSISGTGVNYGYTF
DNA: TGTGCCAGTAGTATATCAGGGACAGGGGTTAACTATGGCTACACCTTC

J: TRBJ2-7
D: TRBD1
V: TRBV5-4
size: NA
CDR3: CASSFGTGIYEQYF
DNA: TGTGCCAGCAGCTTCGGGACAGGAATTTACGAGCAGTACTTC

J: TRBJ1-2
D: NA
V: TRBV7-2
size: NA
CDR3: CASSLEALYGYTF
DNA: TGTGCCAGCAGCTTAGAAGCTCTCTATGGCTACACCTTC

J: TRBJ1-5
D: NA
V: TRBV7-9
size: once
CDR3: CASSLSENQPQHF
DNA: TGTGCCAGCAGCTTATCCGAGAATCAGCCCCAGCATTTT

J: TRBJ2-1
D: TRBD2
V: TRBV6-2/TRBV6-3
size: NA
CDR3: CASSLADYNEQFF
DNA: TGTGCCAGCAGTCTAGCGGACTACAATGAGCAGTTCTTC

J: TRBJ1-3
D: NA
V: TRBV30
size: NA
CDR3: CAWPKPDSGNTIYF
DNA: TGTGCCTGGCCCAAGCCCGACTCTGGAAACACCATATATTTT

J: TRBJ2-1
D: TRBD2
V: TRBV14
size: NA
CDR3: CASSHLTGLAGNNEQFF
DNA: TGTGCCAGCAGCCACCTTACGGGACTAGCGGGCAACAATGAGCAGTTCTTC

J: TRBJ1-1
D: NA
V: TRBV7-9
size: NA
CDR3: CASRDGQLNTEAFF
DNA: TGTGCCAGCAGGGACGGACAGCTGAACACTGAAGCTTTCTTT

J: TRBJ2-2
D: NA
V: TRBV5-6
size: NA
CDR3: CASSLAGLTGELFF
DNA: TGTGCCAGCAGCTTGGCGGGACTCACCGGGGAGCTGTTTTTT

J: TRBJ1-1
D: NA
V: TRBV28
size: once
CDR3: CASSFSGQLNTEAFF
DNA: TGTGCCAGCAGTTTCTCAGGACAGTTGAACACTGAAGCTTTCTTT

J: TRBJ1-1
D: NA
V: TRBV19
size: NA
CDR3: CASSSNREGGTEAFF
DNA: TGTGCCAGTAGTAGCAACAGGGAGGGGGGAACTGAAGCTTTCTTT

J: TRBJ1-3
D: NA
V: TRBV29-1
size: NA
CDR3: CSVVWETGNTIYF
DNA: TGCAGCGTTGTCTGGGAGACTGGAAACACCATATATTTT

J: TRBJ2-5
D: NA
V: TRBV2
size: NA
CDR3: CASSVRETQYF
DNA: TGTGCCAGCAGTGTCCGAGAGACCCAGTACTTC

J: TRBJ2-4
D: NA
V: TRBV11-3
size: NA
CDR3: CASSQSRVAKNIQYF
DNA: TGTGCCAGCAGCCAAAGCCGCGTAGCCAAAAACATTCAGTACTTC

J: TRBJ1-4
D: NA
V: TRBV30
size: NA
CDR3: CAWSPYEKLFF
DNA: TGTGCCTGGAGTCCTTATGAAAAACTGTTTTTT

J: TRBJ1-3
D: NA
V: TRBV9
size: NA
CDR3: CASSADISSGNTIYF
DNA: TGTGCCAGCAGCGCGGACATAAGCTCTGGAAACACCATATATTTT

J: TRBJ1-5
D: TRBD1
V: TRBV19
size: NA
CDR3: CASRTRDRGREGNQPQHF
DNA: TGTGCCAGTAGGACACGGGACAGGGGGCGCGAGGGCAATCAGCCCCAGCATTTT

J: TRBJ1-1
D: NA
V: TRBV5-6
size: NA
CDR3: CASSLQNTEAFF
DNA: TGTGCCAGCAGCTTGCAGAACACTGAAGCTTTCTTT

J: TRBJ2-2
D: NA
V: TRBV20-1
size: NA
CDR3: CSASHGTETGELFF
DNA: TGCAGTGCTAGTCACGGAACAGAGACCGGGGAGCTGTTTTTT

J: TRBJ2-3
D: TRBD2
V: TRBV9
size: once
CDR3: CASSEGLASTDTQYF
DNA: TGTGCCAGCAGCGAGGGACTAGCGAGCACAGATACGCAGTATTTT

J: TRBJ2-1
D: NA
V: TRBV7-3
size: NA
CDR3: CASSLYGSSGVNEQFF
DNA: TGTGCCAGCAGCTTATACGGCTCCTCAGGGGTCAATGAGCAGTTCTTC

J: TRBJ2-3
D: TRBD2
V: TRBV7-2
size: NA
CDR3: CASSPSGGSTDTQYF
DNA: TGTGCCAGCAGCCCTAGCGGGGGTAGCACAGATACGCAGTATTTT

J: TRBJ1-2
D: TRBD1
V: TRBV19
size: NA
CDR3: CASSARDSLGGYTF
DNA: TGTGCCAGTAGTGCCCGGGACAGCCTCGGGGGCTACACCTTC

J: TRBJ1-4
D: NA
V: TRBV7-9
size: NA
CDR3: CASSLDPGVNEKLFF
DNA: TGTGCCAGCAGCTTAGATCCAGGCGTTAATGAAAAACTGTTTTTT

J: TRBJ2-3
D: NA
V: TRBV23-1
size: NA
CDR3: CASSQGLITDTQYF
DNA: TGCGCCAGCAGTCAGGGACTCATCACAGATACGCAGTATTTT

J: TRBJ2-2
D: TRBD2
V: TRBV4-3
size: NA
CDR3: CASSQTSGDTGELFF
DNA: TGCGCCAGCAGCCAAACTAGCGGAGACACCGGGGAGCTGTTTTTT

J: TRBJ1-2
D: TRBD1
V: TRBV27
size: NA
CDR3: CASSLTRQGANYGYTF
DNA: TGTGCCAGCAGCCTCACGAGGCAGGGGGCGAACTATGGCTACACCTTC

J: TRBJ1-6
D: NA
V: TRBV19
size: NA
CDR3: CATTGGSYSPLHF
DNA: TGTGCCACCACGGGGGGGTCGTACTCACCCCTCCACTTT

J: TRBJ2-1
D: NA
V: TRBV9
size: NA
CDR3: CASSVGQGPGNEQFF
DNA: TGTGCCAGCAGCGTAGGCCAGGGTCCAGGGAATGAGCAGTTCTTC

J: TRBJ2-3
D: NA
V: TRBV2
size: NA
CDR3: CASSEARTDTQYF
DNA: TGTGCCAGCAGTGAAGCGCGTACAGATACGCAGTATTTT

J: TRBJ2-5
D: TRBD1
V: TRBV7-2
size: NA
CDR3: CASSPQTGQETQYF
DNA: TGTGCCAGCAGCCCCCAGACAGGGCAAGAGACCCAGTACTTC

J: TRBJ1-2
D: NA
V: TRBV5-4
size: NA
CDR3: CASSLAGAKSYGYTF
DNA: TGTGCCAGCAGCTTGGCAGGGGCCAAGTCCTATGGCTACACCTTC

J: TRBJ1-1
D: NA
V: TRBV14
size: NA
CDR3: CASRETGRSTEAFF
DNA: TGTGCCAGCAGGGAAACAGGGCGGAGCACTGAAGCTTTCTTT

J: TRBJ2-3
D: NA
V: TRBV3-1/TRBV3-2
size: NA
CDR3: CASTLAGGLYGTQYF
DNA: TGTGCCAGCACCCTTGCAGGGGGACTGTATGGTACGCAGTATTTT